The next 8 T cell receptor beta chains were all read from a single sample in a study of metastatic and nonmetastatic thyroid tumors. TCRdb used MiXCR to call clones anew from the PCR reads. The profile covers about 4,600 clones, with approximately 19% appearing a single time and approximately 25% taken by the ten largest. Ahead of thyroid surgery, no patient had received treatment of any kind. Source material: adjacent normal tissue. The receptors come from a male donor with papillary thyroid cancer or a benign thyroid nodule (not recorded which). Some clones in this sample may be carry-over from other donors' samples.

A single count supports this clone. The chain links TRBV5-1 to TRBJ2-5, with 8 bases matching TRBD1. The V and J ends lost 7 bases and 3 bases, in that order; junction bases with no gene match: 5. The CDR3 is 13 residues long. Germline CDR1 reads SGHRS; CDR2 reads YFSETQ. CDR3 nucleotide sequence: TGCGCCAGCGGGCACAGGGGGGAAGAGACCCAGTACTTC. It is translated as CASGHRGEETQYF.

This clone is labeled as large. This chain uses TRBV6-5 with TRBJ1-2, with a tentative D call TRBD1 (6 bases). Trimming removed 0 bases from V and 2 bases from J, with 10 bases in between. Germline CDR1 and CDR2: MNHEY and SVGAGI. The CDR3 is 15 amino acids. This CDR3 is CASSYSQTGNYGYTF. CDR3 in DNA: TGTGCCAGCAGTTACTCTCAGACAGGAAACTATGGCTACACCTTC.

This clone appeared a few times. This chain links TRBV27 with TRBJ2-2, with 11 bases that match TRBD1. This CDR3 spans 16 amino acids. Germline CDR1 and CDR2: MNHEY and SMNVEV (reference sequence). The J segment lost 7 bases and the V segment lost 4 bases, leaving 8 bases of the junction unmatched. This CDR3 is CASSSLGTGGNGELFF. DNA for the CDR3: TGTGCCAGCAGTTCCTTGGGGACAGGGGGTAACGGGGAGCTGTTTTTT.

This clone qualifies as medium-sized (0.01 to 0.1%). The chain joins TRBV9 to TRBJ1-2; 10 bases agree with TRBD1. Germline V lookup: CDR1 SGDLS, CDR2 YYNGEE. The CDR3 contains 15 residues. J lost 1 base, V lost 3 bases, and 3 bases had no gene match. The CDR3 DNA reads TGTGCCAGCAGCGGGACAGGGGGTTATAACTATGGCTACACCTTC. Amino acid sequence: CASSGTGGYNYGYTF. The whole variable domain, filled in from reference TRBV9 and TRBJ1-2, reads DSGVTQTPKHLITATGQRVTLRCSPRSGDLSVYWYQQSLDQGLQFLIQYYNGEERAKGNILERFSAQQFPDLHSELNLSSLELGDSALYFCASSGTGGYNYGYTFGSGTRLTVV.

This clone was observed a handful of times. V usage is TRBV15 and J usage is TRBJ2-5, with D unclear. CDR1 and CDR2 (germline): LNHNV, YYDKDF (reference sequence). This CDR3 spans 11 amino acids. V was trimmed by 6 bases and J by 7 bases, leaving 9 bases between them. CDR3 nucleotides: TGTGCCACCAGTACGTTCGGGACCCAGTACTTC. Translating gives CATSTFGTQYF. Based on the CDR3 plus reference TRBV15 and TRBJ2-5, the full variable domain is DAMVIQNPRYQVTQFGKPVTLSCSQTLNHNVMYWYQQKSSQAPKLLFHYYDKDFNNEADTPDNFQSRRPNTSFCFLDIRSPGLGDTAMYLCATSTFGTQYFGPGTRLLVL.

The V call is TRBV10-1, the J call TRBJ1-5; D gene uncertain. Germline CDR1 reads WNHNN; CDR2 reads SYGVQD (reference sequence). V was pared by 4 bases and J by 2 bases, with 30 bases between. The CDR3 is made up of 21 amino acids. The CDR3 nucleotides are TGCGCCAGCAGTGTCCAGCTCCCGTCGTCGGGAGCACCTTTCGGCAATCAGCCCCAGCATTTT. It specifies CASSVQLPSSGAPFGNQPQHF.

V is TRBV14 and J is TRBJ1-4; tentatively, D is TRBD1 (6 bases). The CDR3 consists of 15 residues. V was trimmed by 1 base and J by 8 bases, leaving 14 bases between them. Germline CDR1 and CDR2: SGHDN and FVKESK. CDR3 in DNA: TGTGCCAGCAGCCAAGGGGCAGGGGCTATAGAAAAACTGTTTTTT. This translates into CASSQGAGAIEKLFF.

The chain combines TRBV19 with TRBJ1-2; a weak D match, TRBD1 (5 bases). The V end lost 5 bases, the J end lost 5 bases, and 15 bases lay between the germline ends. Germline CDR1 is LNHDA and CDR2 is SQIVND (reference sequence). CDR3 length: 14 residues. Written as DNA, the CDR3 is TGTGCCAGTAGTGCTGCAGGGAGACTTTATGGCTACACCTTC. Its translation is CASSAAGRLYGYTF. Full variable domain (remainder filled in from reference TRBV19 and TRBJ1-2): DGGITQSPKYLFRKEGQNVTLSCEQNLNHDAMYWYRQDPGQGLRLIYYSQIVNDFQKGDIAEGYSVSREKKESFPLTVTSAQKNPTAFYLCASSAAGRLYGYTFGSGTRLTVV.